Listed below are T cell receptor beta chains from one sample, sequenced in a study of CD8 T cells in Susac syndrome. One entry per CDR3 protein results from TCRdb running MiXCR on the immunoSEQ multiplex PCR reads. Among about 430,000 distinct CDR3 sequences listed, approximately 89% were seen once. Sequenced sample: CD8+ T cells from PBMCs. The receptors were gathered from a human donor with multiple sclerosis. CDR3s leave out the opening cysteine and the closing phenylalanine or tryptophan. The size entry is marked missing in some rows and otherwise reads once, few, many or a size class.

CDR3: ASSIVGYPNTEAF; size: .; J: TRBJ1-1; V: TRBV19
CDR3: ASSLQASGFQETQY; size: .; J: TRBJ2-5; V: TRBV27
CDR3: ASSIDRYTGELF; size: .; J: TRBJ2-2; V: TRBV12-3/TRBV12-4
CDR3: ASSFFGDSAPEAF; size: .; J: TRBJ1-1; V: TRBV28
CDR3: ASSLTGADYGYT; size: .; J: TRBJ1-2; V: TRBV5-1
CDR3: ASRDRAEAGELF; size: .; J: TRBJ2-2; V: TRBV27
CDR3: SADVKDRYNEQF; size: .; J: TRBJ2-1; V: TRBV20-1
CDR3: ASSLVGAGIDTEAF; size: .; J: TRBJ1-1; V: TRBV27
CDR3: ASSLPSGADNEQF; size: .; J: TRBJ2-1; V: TRBV27
CDR3: ASSEKSGLRQTQY; size: few; J: TRBJ2-5; V: TRBV6-1
CDR3: AWREFGQLSYNEQF; size: .; J: TRBJ2-1; V: TRBV30
CDR3: ASRPFRARDQPQH; size: .; J: TRBJ1-5; V: TRBV6-1
CDR3: ASHTYEPGGDKRLNTEAF; size: .; J: TRBJ1-1; V: TRBV27
CDR3: SAPDRWNGYT; size: .; J: TRBJ1-2; V: TRBV29-1
CDR3: ASSLGPRVEQY; size: .; J: TRBJ2-7; V: TRBV5-8
CDR3: ASSLQSRTEAF; size: .; J: TRBJ1-1; V: TRBV27
CDR3: ASLGFEGLQY; size: .; J: TRBJ2-4; V: TRBV5-1
CDR3: ASTGPGQEYNEQF; size: .; J: TRBJ2-1; V: TRBV27
CDR3: ASSLAAGAGGDTQY; size: .; J: TRBJ2-3; V: TRBV5-6
CDR3: ASSIGTNRVDEQF; size: .; J: TRBJ2-1; V: TRBV19
CDR3: ASSLRIGDYTGELF; size: .; J: TRBJ2-2; V: TRBV27
CDR3: ASSPSGYTEAF; size: .; J: TRBJ1-1; V: TRBV5-4
CDR3: ASSIGAGLTGETQY; size: .; J: TRBJ2-5; V: TRBV6-1
CDR3: ASSQDPELAGIETQY; size: .; J: TRBJ2-5; V: TRBV4-1
CDR3: ASKPGGRVAGNTIY; size: few; J: TRBJ1-3; V: TRBV6-1
CDR3: ASSRTGNTEAF; size: .; J: TRBJ1-1; V: TRBV6-1
CDR3: ASSPRDFSYEQY; size: .; J: TRBJ2-7; V: TRBV7-9
CDR3: ASSQRQVNQPQH; size: .; J: TRBJ1-5; V: TRBV4-2
CDR3: ASSQSSTGTTEQY; size: once; J: TRBJ2-7; V: TRBV4-1
CDR3: ASSLFGLDPYEQY; size: .; J: .; V: TRBV12-3/TRBV12-4
CDR3: ASSHPRTGPFGDIQY; size: .; J: TRBJ2-5; V: TRBV4-1
CDR3: ASSSNSLTLAGAFYEQY; size: .; J: TRBJ2-7; V: TRBV7-6
CDR3: ASSQTLSGNQETQY; size: .; J: TRBJ2-5; V: TRBV4-1
CDR3: ASSRWGENSYNEQF; size: .; J: TRBJ2-1; V: TRBV14
CDR3: ASSSPVILAGVLADTQY; size: .; J: TRBJ2-3; V: TRBV12-3/TRBV12-4
CDR3: ASKRGSYEQY; size: .; J: TRBJ2-7; V: TRBV27
CDR3: AFVDSYEQY; size: .; J: TRBJ2-7; V: TRBV30